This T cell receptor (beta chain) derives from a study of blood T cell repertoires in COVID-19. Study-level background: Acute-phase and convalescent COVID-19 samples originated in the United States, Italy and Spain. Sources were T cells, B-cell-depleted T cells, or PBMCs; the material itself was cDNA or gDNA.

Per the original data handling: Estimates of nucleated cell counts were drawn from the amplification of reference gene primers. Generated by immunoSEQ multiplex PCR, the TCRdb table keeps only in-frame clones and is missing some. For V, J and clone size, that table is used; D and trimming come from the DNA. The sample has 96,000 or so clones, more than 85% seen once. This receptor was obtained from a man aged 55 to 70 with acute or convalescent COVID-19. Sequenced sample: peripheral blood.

CDR3 residues: CASSQTGNTEAFF. The CDR3 nucleotides read TGCGCCAGCAGCCAAACAGGAAACACTGAAGCTTTCTTT. The chain combines TRBV4-3 with TRBJ1-1, with D possibly matching TRBD1 (5 bases). The V end was cut by 2 bases, the J end by 2 bases, with 6 bases between. This CDR3 has 13 residues. Germline loops: CDR1 LGHNA, CDR2 YSLEER.